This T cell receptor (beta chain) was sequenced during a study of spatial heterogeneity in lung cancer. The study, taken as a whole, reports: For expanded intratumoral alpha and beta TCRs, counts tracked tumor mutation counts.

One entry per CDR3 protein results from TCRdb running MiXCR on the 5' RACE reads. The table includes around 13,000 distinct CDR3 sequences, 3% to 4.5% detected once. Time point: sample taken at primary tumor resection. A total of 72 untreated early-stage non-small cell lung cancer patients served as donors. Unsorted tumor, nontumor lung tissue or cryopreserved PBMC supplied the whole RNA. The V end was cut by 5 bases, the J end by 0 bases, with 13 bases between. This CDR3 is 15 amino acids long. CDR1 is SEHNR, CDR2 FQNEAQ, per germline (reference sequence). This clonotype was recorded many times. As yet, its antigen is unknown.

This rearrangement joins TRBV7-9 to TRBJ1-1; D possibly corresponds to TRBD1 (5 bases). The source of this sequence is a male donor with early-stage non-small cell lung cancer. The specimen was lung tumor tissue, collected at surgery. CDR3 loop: CASSPGTRMNTEAFF. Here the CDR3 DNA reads TGTGCCAGCAGCCCTGGGACGAGGATGAACACTGAAGCTTTCTTT.